This TCR beta chain stems from a study of CD8+ T cells in alopecia areata. cDNA reverse transcribed from extracted RNA served as the sequencing template. The method was immunoSEQ multiplex PCR; TCRdb's version includes in-frame clones alone and lacks a portion of them. The data hold 90,000 to 130,000 clones, with approximately 50% observed a single time. Obtained from alopecia areata patients were lesional scalp punch biopsies along with peripheral blood. T lymphocytes (CD4+ and CD8+) were sorted from PBMCs. On this clone: As yet, its antigen is unknown.

Findings of the study overall: Lesional scalp, especially alopecia totalis/universalis, showed higher clonality than normal scalp. Patients shared TCRs less clearly than mice did, possibly owing to HLA.

Sequencing was performed on NKG2D-low CD8+ T cells sorted from blood. This receptor was taken from a human donor with alopecia areata.

The CDR3 is CASGPREDTDTQYF. CDR3 sequence (DNA): TGTGCCAGCGGCCCACGGGAGGACACAGATACGCAGTATTTT. The chain links TRBV28 to TRBJ2-3; 7 nucleotides line up with TRBD2. This CDR3 region has 14 residues. Germline V gene data show CDR1 as MDHEN and CDR2 as SYDVKM. V trimming: 8 bases; J trimming: 2 bases; junction bases outside the gene matches: 7. Based on the CDR3 plus reference TRBV28 and TRBJ2-3, the full variable domain is DVKVTQSSRYLVKRTGEKVFLECVQDMDHENMFWYRQDPGLGLRLIYFSYDVKMKEKGDIPEGYSVSREKKERFSLILESASTNQTSMYLCASGPREDTDTQYFGPGTRLTVL.